Below, 18 T cell receptor beta chains from the same sample are listed, as sequenced in a study of T cell changes during pregnancy in multiple sclerosis. Clones were sequenced by immunoSEQ multiplex PCR, and TCRdb holds only the in-frame ones, with some missing. The sample includes 45,000 to 65,000 clones, 80% to 95% of them seen just once. The sample in question was peripheral blood, obtained after pregnancy. Receptors were obtained from a female donor in good health, enrolled as a control in a pregnancy study.

V usage is TRBV5-1 and J usage is TRBJ2-5; 8 nucleotides line up with TRBD1. Trimming at V came to 2 bases and at J to 4 bases, leaving 4 bases not matched to a gene. Looked up from germline, CDR1 is SGHRS and CDR2 is YFSETQ. The CDR3 runs to 14 residues. The CDR3 region is CASSFRQGSETQYF. CDR3 bases: TGCGCCAGCAGCTTCAGACAGGGGTCAGAGACCCAGTACTTC.

This clone was found many times. J is TRBJ2-7 and V is TRBV14; D possibly corresponds to TRBD1 (5 bases). V was cut by 4 bases and J by 13 bases, with 20 bases left in between. CDR1 and CDR2 from the germline V gene are SGHDN and FVKESK. The CDR3 contains 13 residues. As DNA, the CDR3 is TGTGCCAGCAGCCGCCTCGGAACAGGAACTCCTTACTTC. Residues: CASSRLGTGTPYF.

This chain links TRBV19 with TRBJ1-1; D remains ambiguous. Looked up from germline, CDR1 is LNHDA and CDR2 is SQIVND (reference sequence). Trimming left V 0 bases short and J 4 bases short, with 9 bases between. The CDR3 totals 14 residues. The CDR3 DNA reads TGTGCCAGTAGTATAGACCGACTGCCCACTGAAGCTTTCTTT. Its translation is CASSIDRLPTEAFF.

This sequence joins TRBV7-3 and TRBJ1-3; D possibly corresponds to TRBD1 (5 bases). Per germline, CDR1 SGHTA and CDR2 FQGTGA. Trimming removed 5 bases at V and 0 bases at J, with 11 bases between. The CDR3 length is 15 residues. The CDR3 protein is CASSPLGGSGNTIYF. The CDR3 DNA follows: TGTGCCAGCAGCCCCCTGGGGGGCTCTGGAAACACCATATATTTT. The entire variable domain, with the rest obtained from reference TRBV7-3 and TRBJ1-3, is as follows: GAGVSQTPSNKVTEKGKYVELRCDPISGHTALYWYRQSLGQGPEFLIYFQGTGAADDSGLPNDRFFAVRPEGSVSTLKIQRTERGDSAVYLCASSPLGGSGNTIYFGEGSWLTVV.

The V gene is TRBV11-2, the J gene TRBJ1-5; D unresolved. In germline, CDR1 is SGHAT, CDR2 FQNNGV. This CDR3 is built from 14 residues. Trimming stripped 3 bases from V and 9 bases from J, with 15 bases between. For the CDR3, the DNA is TGTGCCAGCAGCTTCCGGGAACCGGACGCGCCCCAGCATTTT. This sequence encodes CASSFREPDAPQHF.

The rearrangement joins TRBV7-9 to TRBJ2-1; D is unresolved. This CDR3 is 12 amino acids long. Germline V lookup: CDR1 SEHNR, CDR2 FQNEAQ (reference sequence). Trimming removed 5 bases at V and 6 bases at J, with 8 bases between. CDR3 residues: CASSPPSNEQFF. CDR3 nucleotides: TGTGCCAGCAGCCCCCCCAGCAATGAGCAGTTCTTC. Complete variable domain (other parts from reference TRBV7-9 and TRBJ2-1): DTGVSQNPRHKITKRGQNVTFRCDPISEHNRLYWYRQTLGQGPEFLTYFQNEAQLEKSRLLSDRFSAERPKGSFSTLEIQRTEQGDSAMYLCASSPPSNEQFFGPGTRLTVL.

The gene calls are TRBV6-6 and TRBJ1-4; 7 bases fit TRBD1. Trimming removed 0 bases from V and 6 bases from J; junction bases left unmatched: 7. Germline V CDR1 and CDR2: MNHNY, SVGAGI (reference sequence). CDR3 length equals 16 residues. The CDR3 nucleotides are TGTGCCAGCAGTTACTCGACAAGGGGGCAGGATGAAAAACTGTTTTTT. Translated: CASSYSTRGQDEKLFF.

This clone was seen once. The genes are TRBV11-3 and TRBJ2-1; the D is unclear. Germline V gives CDR1 SGHNT, CDR2 YENEEA. The CDR3 has 13 amino acids. V dropped 1 base and J dropped 6 bases, with 7 bases sitting between them. CDR3 coding DNA: TGTGCCAGCAGCTTAGTTCTGCGCAATGAGCAGTTCTTC. As protein: CASSLVLRNEQFF.

This chain joins TRBV5-1 and TRBJ1-3; the D gene is possibly TRBD1 (5 bases). Germline CDR1 is SGHRS and CDR2 is YFSETQ. This CDR3 has 13 residues. V was pared by 0 bases and J by 7 bases, with 8 bases between. CDR3 residues: CASSLGGRNTIYF. The CDR3 bases are TGCGCCAGCAGCTTGGGGGGCCGGAACACCATATATTTT.

This clone was observed a few times. The rearrangement joins TRBV11-2 to TRBJ2-7, with 10 bases that match TRBD2. J was trimmed by 7 bases and V by 0 bases; bases with no gene match: 6. Germline V lookup: CDR1 SGHAT, CDR2 FQNNGV. CDR3 size: 15 residues. The CDR3 sequence: CASSLEASGGAEQYF. CDR3 sequence (DNA): TGTGCCAGCAGCTTAGAGGCTAGCGGGGGCGCAGAGCAGTACTTC.

This chain joins TRBV19 and TRBJ1-1, with 11 positions matching TRBD1. V lost 5 bases and J lost 8; bases outside the gene matches: 7. The CDR3 runs to 14 residues. CDR1 LNHDA and CDR2 SQIVND come from the germline V gene (reference sequence). The CDR3 here is CASSRTGGNPEAFF. The CDR3, as DNA: TGTGCCAGTAGTCGGACAGGGGGCAACCCCGAAGCTTTCTTT.

This chain uses TRBV6-1 with TRBJ1-4; no clear D. The CDR3 consists of 16 residues. Trimming stripped 3 bases from V and 10 bases from J, with 21 bases between. The germline gives CDR1 MNHNS, CDR2 SASEGT. In nucleotides, the CDR3 is TGTGCCAGCAGTGAGGTGACTGGGCATGTCGGAGGAAAACTGTTTTTT. It yields the protein CASSEVTGHVGGKLFF.

The chain uses TRBV5-6 and TRBJ1-5, with TRBD1 matching 8 bases. Unmatched junction bases numbered 11, after V lost 4 bases and J lost 8 bases. This CDR3 has 15 amino acids. Germline assignment: CDR1 SGHDT and CDR2 YYEEEE. The CDR3 loop is CASSLGQVVTEPQHF. Here the CDR3 DNA reads TGTGCCAGCAGCCTGGGACAGGTGGTTACCGAGCCCCAGCATTTT.

This clone has just one count. In DNA form, the CDR3 reads TGTGCCAGCAGCGAGTCCCCCCCAGCGGGGGGCCCAGATACGCAGTATTTT. This gives the protein CASSESPPAGGPDTQYF. The rearrangement joins TRBV7-7 to TRBJ2-3; the match to TRBD2 covers 9 bases. With V trimmed by 5 bases and J by 4 bases, 13 bases remained unmatched. From germline, CDR1 is SSHAT and CDR2 FNYEAQ (reference sequence). This CDR3 has 17 residues.

This chain joins TRBV5-6 and TRBJ2-5; 15 bases are a match to TRBD2. CDR1 SGHDT and CDR2 YYEEEE come from the germline V gene. V shed 2 bases and J 7 bases; nucleotides not matched to a gene: 12. This CDR3 contains 18 residues. The DNA of the CDR3 is TGTGCCAGCAGCTTACCCGGACTAGCGGGAGGGCGTGGAGGGACCCAGTACTTC. It yields the protein CASSLPGLAGGRGGTQYF.

J is TRBJ1-1 and V is TRBV5-4; 7 nucleotides agree with TRBD1. Germline V gene lookup returns CDR1 SGHNT and CDR2 YYREEE (reference sequence). V lost 4 bases, J lost 1 base, and 4 bases stayed unmatched. The CDR3 spans 14 residues. The chain's CDR3 is CASSLTGENTEAFF. In nucleotides, the CDR3 is TGTGCCAGCAGCCTCACAGGGGAGAACACTGAAGCTTTCTTT.

This chain connects TRBV4-1 to TRBJ1-6; TRBD1 aligns across 9 bases. Germline V gene sequence: CDR1 MGHRA, CDR2 YSYEKL. The CDR3 loop spans 14 amino acids. The ends lost 0 bases at V and 9 bases at J; junction bases unmatched: 0. The CDR3 region has the DNA TGCGCCAGCAGCCAAGAGGACAGGGGTTCACCCCTCCACTTT. It encodes CASSQEDRGSPLHF.

This CDR3 is CASSRLAGETYEQYF. CDR3 in DNA: TGTGCCAGCAGCAGACTAGCGGGGGAAACCTACGAGCAGTACTTC. The chain carries TRBV7-8 and TRBJ2-7; 12 positions match TRBD2. In germline, CDR1 is SGHVS, CDR2 FQNEAQ. Trimming took 5 bases from V and 2 from J; bases not matched to a gene: 4. The CDR3 spans 15 residues. Full variable domain (remainder filled in from reference TRBV7-8 and TRBJ2-7): GAGVSQSPRYKVAKRGQDVALRCDPISGHVSLFWYQQALGQGPEFLTYFQNEAQLDKSGLPSDRFFAERPEGSVSTLKIQRTQQEDSAVYLCASSRLAGETYEQYFGPGTRLTVT.